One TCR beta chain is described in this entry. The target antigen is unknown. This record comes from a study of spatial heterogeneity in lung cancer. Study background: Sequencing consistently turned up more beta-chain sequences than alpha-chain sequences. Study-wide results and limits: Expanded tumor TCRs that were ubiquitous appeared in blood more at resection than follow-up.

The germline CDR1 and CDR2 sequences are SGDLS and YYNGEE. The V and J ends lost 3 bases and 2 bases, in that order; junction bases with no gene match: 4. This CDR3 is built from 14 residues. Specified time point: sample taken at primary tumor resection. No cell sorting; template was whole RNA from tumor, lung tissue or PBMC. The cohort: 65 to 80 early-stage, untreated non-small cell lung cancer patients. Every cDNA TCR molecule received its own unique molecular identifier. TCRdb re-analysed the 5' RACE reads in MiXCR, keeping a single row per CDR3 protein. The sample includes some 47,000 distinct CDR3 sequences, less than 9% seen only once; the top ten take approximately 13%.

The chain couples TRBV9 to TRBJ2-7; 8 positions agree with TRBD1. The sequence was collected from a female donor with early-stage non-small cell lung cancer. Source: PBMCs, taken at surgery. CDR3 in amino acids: CASSEDRAPYEQYF. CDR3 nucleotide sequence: TGTGCCAGCAGCGAGGACAGGGCTCCCTACGAGCAGTACTTC. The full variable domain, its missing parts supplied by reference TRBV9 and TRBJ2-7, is DSGVTQTPKHLITATGQRVTLRCSPRSGDLSVYWYQQSLDQGLQFLIQYYNGEERAKGNILERFSAQQFPDLHSELNLSSLELGDSALYFCASSEDRAPYEQYFGPGTRLTVT.